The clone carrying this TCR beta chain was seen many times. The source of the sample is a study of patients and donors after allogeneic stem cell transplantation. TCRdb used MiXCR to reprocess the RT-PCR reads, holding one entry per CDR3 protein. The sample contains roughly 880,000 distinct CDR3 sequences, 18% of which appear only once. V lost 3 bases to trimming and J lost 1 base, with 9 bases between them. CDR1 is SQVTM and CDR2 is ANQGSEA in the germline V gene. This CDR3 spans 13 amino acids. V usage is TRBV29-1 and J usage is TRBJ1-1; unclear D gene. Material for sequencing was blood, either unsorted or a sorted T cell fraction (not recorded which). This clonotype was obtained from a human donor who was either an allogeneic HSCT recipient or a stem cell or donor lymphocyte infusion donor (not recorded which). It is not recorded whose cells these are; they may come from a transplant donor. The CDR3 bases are TGCAGCGTTGAGTCCCAGAAGAACACTGAAGCTTTCTTT. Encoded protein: CSVESQKNTEAFF.